The 28 T cell receptor beta chains given below trace back to one sample, sequenced in a study of TIL therapy for anti-PD-1-resistant metastatic lung cancer. Described time point: pre-treatment sample, taken before nivolumab and TIL therapy. The libraries were made with immunoSEQ v3. TCRdb's table, derived via immunoSEQ multiplex PCR, lists solely in-frame clones and lacks some. The data show 54,000 or so clones, about nine tenths seen once. Specimen: blood, collected at baseline. The receptor source for this set is a person aged 25 to 79 with non-small cell lung cancer.

V gene TRBV6-1 combines with J gene TRBJ1-6; D not resolved. This CDR3 contains 15 residues. CDR1 MNHNS and CDR2 SASEGT come from the germline V gene. The V end lost 1 base, the J end lost 7 bases, and 11 bases lay between the germline ends. This CDR3 is CASSEDPAGNSPLHF. The CDR3 DNA follows: TGTGCCAGCAGTGAAGACCCGGCGGGGAATTCACCCCTCCACTTT.

J is TRBJ1-3 and V is TRBV19; D not certain. Germline loops: CDR1 LNHDA, CDR2 SQIVND (reference sequence). CDR3 length: 16 residues. Trimming shortened V by 5 bases and J by 0 bases, and 14 bases separated the two germline ends. As DNA, the CDR3 is TGTGCCAGTAGTGTCCTGGGCACGAGCTCTGGAAACACCATATATTTT. Translated, it gives CASSVLGTSSGNTIYF.

The chain has TRBV6-6 and TRBJ2-7; D remains unclear. The CDR3 length is 13 residues. Trimming cost V 6 bases and J 1 base, with 10 bases left between them. Germline V gives CDR1 MNHNY, CDR2 SVGAGI (reference sequence). DNA for the CDR3: TGTGCCAGCAGAGACGGTTCGTCCTACGAGCAGTACTTC. Translation: CASRDGSSYEQYF.

The J gene is TRBJ1-3, the V gene TRBV6-5; 7 bases agree with TRBD1. V shed 5 bases and J 4 bases; nucleotides not matched to a gene: 8. This CDR3 spans 15 amino acids. Germline V gives CDR1 MNHEY, CDR2 SVGAGI. CDR3: CASSTDRAIGNTIYF. The CDR3 DNA reads as TGTGCCAGCAGTACTGACAGGGCTATAGGAAACACCATATATTTT.

This clone was seen a handful of times. The chain has TRBV19 and TRBJ1-2; D gene unclear. With 4 bases removed from V and 1 base from J, the gap between germline ends came to 7 bases. CDR3 length: 13 amino acids. Germline-derived CDR1 and CDR2 are LNHDA and SQIVND (reference sequence). The CDR3 bases are TGTGCCAGTAGTACGGCACTTAACTATGGCTACACCTTC. This sequence encodes CASSTALNYGYTF.

V gene TRBV4-1 combines with J gene TRBJ2-3; 7 bases fit TRBD1. Germline V CDR1 and CDR2: MGHRA, YSYEKL. Germline trimming cut 2 bases from V and 2 bases from J; bases unmatched to any gene: 7. This CDR3 has 16 amino acids. The CDR3 here is CASSQRRTGNTDTQYF. The CDR3 DNA reads as TGCGCCAGCAGCCAACGCAGGACAGGAAACACAGATACGCAGTATTTT.

This clone was counted only a few times. The V and J genes are TRBV2 and TRBJ2-2; 8 nucleotides match TRBD1. The ends lost 6 bases at V and 1 base at J; junction bases unmatched: 4. In germline, CDR1 is SNHLY, CDR2 FYNNEI. The CDR3 contains 15 residues. CDR3 loop: CASRPGTGNTGELFF. The CDR3 DNA sequence: TGTGCCAGCAGGCCCGGGACAGGGAACACCGGGGAGCTGTTTTTT.

The rearrangement links TRBV27 to TRBJ1-5; D gene unclear. The CDR3 has 15 amino acids. The ends were cut back, 3 bases at V and 1 base at J, with 10 bases in the middle. Germline CDR1 and CDR2: MNHEY and SMNVEV (reference sequence). CDR3 amino acids: CASSLGIGSNQPQHF. CDR3 nucleotides: TGTGCCAGCAGTTTGGGGATAGGGAGCAATCAGCCCCAGCATTTT.

This clone showed up just a few times. The genes are TRBV14 and TRBJ2-7, with TRBD2 matching 7 bases. The V segment lost 1 base and the J segment 7 bases; nucleotides outside the gene matches: 4. The CDR3 has 13 amino acids. CDR1 SGHDN and CDR2 FVKESK come from the germline V gene. In DNA form, the CDR3 reads TGTGCCAGCAGCCAAGTTTGGGAGGGGGAGCAGTACTTC. This sequence encodes CASSQVWEGEQYF.

The chain recombines TRBV29-1 with TRBJ2-1; D ambiguous. V lost 1 base and J lost 9, with 19 bases in between. The CDR3 consists of 15 residues. Germline V gives CDR1 SQVTM, CDR2 ANQGSEA. CDR3 coding DNA: TGCAGCGTTGAAGCTCTCATCGTAGGAGCCGGTGAGCAGTTCTTC. Translation gives CSVEALIVGAGEQFF.

This clone occurred once. This chain uses TRBV5-6 with TRBJ1-1; D is ambiguous. This CDR3 has 16 residues. Germline V gene data show CDR1 as SGHDT and CDR2 as YYEEEE. Trimming removed 2 bases at V and 3 bases at J, with 17 bases between. The CDR3, as DNA: TGTGCCAGCAGCTTAGACTTTATGAATTTGGACACTGAAGCTTTCTTT. This encodes CASSLDFMNLDTEAFF.

This chain joins TRBV28 and TRBJ2-7; 10 bases fit TRBD2. Germline lookup yields CDR1 MDHEN and CDR2 SYDVKM. The length of the CDR3 is 15 residues. Unmatched junction bases numbered 5, after V lost 6 bases and J lost 0 bases. The CDR3 protein is CASRTASGSSYEQYF. CDR3 nucleotide sequence: TGTGCCAGCAGGACAGCTAGCGGGAGCTCCTACGAGCAGTACTTC.

This chain links TRBV15 with TRBJ2-1; D unresolved. V was trimmed by 1 base and J by 5 bases, leaving 12 bases between them. CDR3 length equals 15 residues. The germline gives CDR1 LNHNV, CDR2 YYDKDF (reference sequence). This CDR3 is CATSRGRGVHNEQFF. Here the CDR3 DNA reads TGTGCCACCAGCAGAGGGCGTGGGGTCCACAATGAGCAGTTCTTC.

This chain uses TRBV11-1 with TRBJ1-2; maybe TRBD1 (5 bases). This CDR3 comprises 12 residues. V was cut by 3 bases and J by 7 bases, with 9 bases left in between. Looked up from germline, CDR1 is SGHAT and CDR2 is FQDESV (reference sequence). CDR3 nucleotide sequence: TGTGCCAGCAGCTTCGAGGGGACTGGCTACACCTTC. Translated, it gives CASSFEGTGYTF.

The chain is built from TRBV24-1 and TRBJ1-2; 7 nucleotides align to TRBD1. Germline values: CDR1 KGHDR, CDR2 SFDVKD. Trimming took 1 base from V and 4 from J; bases not matched to a gene: 2. CDR3 length: 14 amino acids. The CDR3 DNA follows: TGTGCCACCAGTGATTTCGGACAGGCCTATGGCTACACCTTC. Translation gives CATSDFGQAYGYTF.

The chain employs TRBV10-1 and TRBJ2-7; 7 positions match TRBD1. The germline V gene encodes CDR1 WNHNN and CDR2 SYGVQD (reference sequence). This CDR3 has 14 residues. J gave up 0 bases and V 6 bases, and 5 bases lay outside the gene matches. The CDR3 coding sequence is TGCGCCAGCAGCCCCGGGACAGTCTCCTACGAGCAGTACTTC. This encodes CASSPGTVSYEQYF.

The chain is built from TRBV19 and TRBJ2-2; D uncertain. V was shortened by 2 bases and J by 4 bases, with 11 bases between the two germline ends. CDR1 is LNHDA and CDR2 is SQIVND in the germline V gene (reference sequence). The CDR3 length is 15 residues. The DNA of the CDR3 is TGTGCCAGTAGTATAAAGTCCGTCACCACCGGGGAGCTGTTTTTT. This encodes CASSIKSVTTGELFF.

In this sample, this clone turned up a few times. This chain joins TRBV30 and TRBJ1-2; D gene unclear. Trimming cost V 0 bases and J 8 bases, with 7 bases left between them. Germline values: CDR1 GTSNPN, CDR2 SVGIG (reference sequence). This CDR3 contains 11 residues. The DNA for the CDR3 is TGTGCCTGGAGTGTAGGCGGGGGCTACACCTTC. This encodes CAWSVGGGYTF.

This clone turned up a few times. The J gene is TRBJ2-7, the V gene TRBV10-3; 10 bases match TRBD1. V lost 4 bases to trimming and J lost 7 bases; unmatched junction nucleotides: 13. Germline V gives CDR1 ENHRY, CDR2 SYGVKD. The CDR3 is 16 amino acids. This chain's CDR3 is CAISGRQGAPSNEQYF. CDR3 DNA: TGTGCCATCAGTGGCCGACAGGGGGCCCCCTCGAATGAGCAGTACTTC.

The gene calls are TRBV18 and TRBJ1-1, with D hard to call. The germline CDR1 and CDR2 sequences are KGHSH and LQKENI. This CDR3 has 15 amino acids. The V gene lost 3 bases and the J gene lost 3 bases, with 14 bases spanning the gap. Written as DNA, the CDR3 is TGTGCCAGCTCACCCACGTGGGTTGGGGACACTGAAGCTTTCTTT. The encoded protein is CASSPTWVGDTEAFF.

The chain has TRBV27 and TRBJ2-7; D perhaps matches TRBD2 (5 bases). The CDR3 is 13 amino acids. Trimming took 8 bases from V and 3 from J, leaving 14 bases between them. The germline CDR1 and CDR2 sequences are MNHEY and SMNVEV (reference sequence). In DNA form, the CDR3 reads TGTGCCAGCGCCCGGGATTTATTCTACGAGCAGTACTTC. The encoded protein is CASARDLFYEQYF.

This clone was seen a handful of times. J is TRBJ1-1 and V is TRBV28; no clear D. Trimming took 5 bases from V and 0 from J, leaving 10 bases between them. CDR3 length: 14 amino acids. The V gene's germline CDR1 is MDHEN and CDR2 SYDVKM. The CDR3, as DNA: TGTGCCAGCAGTCGGACTCCTTTGAACACTGAAGCTTTCTTT. This sequence encodes CASSRTPLNTEAFF.

The chain carries TRBV7-8 and TRBJ1-2, with 11 bases matching TRBD1. With V trimmed by 5 bases and J by 2 bases, 4 bases remained unmatched. The CDR3 has 15 amino acids. In germline, CDR1 is SGHVS, CDR2 FQNEAQ. Here the CDR3 DNA reads TGTGCCAGCAGCGCAGGACAGGGGGCGAACTATGGCTACACCTTC. Protein: CASSAGQGANYGYTF. The full variable domain, rest sourced from reference TRBV7-8 and TRBJ1-2, is GAGVSQSPRYKVAKRGQDVALRCDPISGHVSLFWYQQALGQGPEFLTYFQNEAQLDKSGLPSDRFFAERPEGSVSTLKIQRTQQEDSAVYLCASSAGQGANYGYTFGSGTRLTVV.

The genes are TRBV7-2 and TRBJ2-7; a possible D gene is TRBD2 (6 bases). The CDR3 length is 15 residues. Trimming shortened V by 1 base and J by 6 bases, and 16 bases separated the two germline ends. Germline V lookup: CDR1 SGHTA, CDR2 FQGNSA. The CDR3 nucleotides are TGTGCCAGCAGCTTAGTAGGCGGGATGGGATCCGAGCAGTACTTC. It specifies CASSLVGGMGSEQYF.

This clone has only one observation. The chain links TRBV27 to TRBJ1-1; no definite D call. Germline V gives CDR1 MNHEY, CDR2 SMNVEV (reference sequence). Between the trimmed V and J ends, which lost 4 bases and 0 bases, there was a span of 15 bases. This CDR3 comprises 16 residues. The CDR3 bases are TGTGCCAGCAGTTCACCTCCTCCGCCTTTGAACACTGAAGCTTTCTTT. It is translated as CASSSPPPPLNTEAFF.

The chain combines TRBV2 with TRBJ2-7, with D tentatively TRBD2 (6 bases). Germline CDR1 and CDR2: SNHLY and FYNNEI. The CDR3 spans 13 residues. Trimming stripped 1 base from V and 5 bases from J, with 9 bases between. The CDR3 DNA sequence: TGTGCCAGCAGTGAAGTACTAGCTAACGAGCAGTACTTC. Amino acid sequence: CASSEVLANEQYF.

The CDR3 loop reads CASGLVNLLGAGDRRNSSYTF. The CDR3 coding sequence is TGTGCTAGTGGTTTGGTAAACTTGCTAGGGGCAGGGGACCGCCGGAATAGCAGCTACACCTTC. The gene calls are TRBV12-5 and TRBJ1-2, with TRBD1 as a possible D gene (6 bases). The V end was cut by 0 bases, the J end by 9 bases, with 35 bases between. The CDR3 length is 21 residues. Germline lookup yields CDR1 LGHNT and CDR2 FRNRAP.

DNA of the CDR3: TGTGCCAGCAGCGTTGACACGAACACCGGGGAGCTGTTTTTT. It yields the protein CASSVDTNTGELFF. V is TRBV9 and J is TRBJ2-2; D is undetermined. The germline CDR1 and CDR2 sequences are SGDLS and YYNGEE. Trimming removed 2 bases at V and 0 bases at J, with 5 bases between. This CDR3 comprises 14 residues.